These 31 T cell receptor beta chains were sequenced from one sample in a study of blood T cell repertoires in COVID-19. Clones were read by immunoSEQ multiplex PCR, and TCRdb kept only the in-frame ones, dropping some. The sample lists hundreds of thousands of clones, approximately 90% occurring once. The sample comprised PBMCs or T cells enriched from blood (not recorded which). These receptors all come from a man aged 45 to 65 who had been exposed to COVID-19.

This chain uses TRBV3-1 (or the pseudogene TRBV3-2) with TRBJ2-4; D unclear. The CDR3 is made up of 15 amino acids. Germline V gene lookup returns CDR1 LGHDT and CDR2 YNNKEL (reference sequence). V was shortened by 1 base and J by 0 bases, with 7 bases between the two germline ends. CDR3 DNA sequence: TGTGCCAGCAGCCAAGTTGGGCGAGCCAAAAACATTCAGTACTTC. This gives the protein CASSQVGRAKNIQYF.

V and J are TRBV5-1 and TRBJ2-2; 9 bases align to TRBD1. Trimming took 4 bases from V and 2 from J; bases not matched to a gene: 6. Germline V gene sequence: CDR1 SGHRS, CDR2 YFSETQ. CDR3 length: 16 amino acids. The CDR3 nucleotides read TGCGCCAGCAGCCGCGGACAGGGGCTAAACACCGGGGAGCTGTTTTTT. Encoded protein: CASSRGQGLNTGELFF.

The genes are TRBV11-2 and TRBJ1-1; possibly TRBD1 for D (5 bases). The CDR3 covers 14 residues. V lost 5 bases and J 8 bases, leaving 18 bases between the germline ends. Per germline, CDR1 SGHAT and CDR2 FQNNGV. CDR3 DNA sequence: TGTGCCAGCAGCCGGGCGGGGGAAGGGGCCGAAGCTTTCTTT. This codes for CASSRAGEGAEAFF. Filled out from reference TRBV11-2 and TRBJ1-1, the complete variable domain reads EAGVAQSPRYKIIEKRQSVAFWCNPISGHATLYWYQQILGQGPKLLIQFQNNGVVDDSQLPKDRFSAERLKGVDSTLKIQPAKLEDSAVYLCASSRAGEGAEAFFGQGTRLTVV.

This clone was recorded only once. The rearrangement uses TRBV9 and TRBJ1-6; 9 bases map to TRBD1. The CDR3 is made up of 14 amino acids. V gave up 0 bases and J gave up 10 bases; unmatched junction bases: 2. Germline V gene data show CDR1 as SGDLS and CDR2 as YYNGEE. CDR3 nucleotides: TGTGCCAGCAGCGTAGTGGACAGGGGCTCACCCCTCCACTTT. Translation gives CASSVVDRGSPLHF.

The chain combines TRBV2 with TRBJ2-5; a weak D match, TRBD2 (5 bases). In germline, CDR1 is SNHLY, CDR2 FYNNEI. V gave up 1 base and J gave up 1 base, with 10 bases separating them. This CDR3 is built from 15 residues. The CDR3 DNA follows: TGTGCCAGCAGTGAAGGGACGGACTTCCAAGAGACCCAGTACTTC. It yields the protein CASSEGTDFQETQYF. The full variable domain, with the rest looked up from reference TRBV2 and TRBJ2-5, is EPEVTQTPSHQVTQMGQEVILRCVPISNHLYFYWYRQILGQKVEFLVSFYNNEISEKSEIFDDQFSVERPDGSNFTLKIRSTKLEDSAMYFCASSEGTDFQETQYFGPGTRLLVL.

J is TRBJ2-1 and V is TRBV19; a possible D gene is TRBD1 (5 bases). Trimming pared 2 bases from V and 8 bases from J, leaving 10 bases between. Germline assignment: CDR1 LNHDA and CDR2 SQIVND (reference sequence). The CDR3 extends over 13 amino acids. The DNA for the CDR3 is TGTGCCAGTAGTATAAGGGGTAGGGATGAGCAGTTCTTC. Amino acids: CASSIRGRDEQFF.

This clone was observed many times. V gene TRBV6-4 combines with J gene TRBJ2-1; the D is unclear. V was pared by 5 bases and J by 4 bases, with 12 bases between. The germline gives CDR1 MRHNA, CDR2 SNTAGT. The CDR3 runs to 14 residues. The CDR3, as DNA: TGTGCCAGCAGTCAAGACAACAGTTACAATGAGCAGTTCTTC. It translates to CASSQDNSYNEQFF.

V gene TRBV28 combines with J gene TRBJ1-1; D remains ambiguous. Germline assignment: CDR1 MDHEN and CDR2 SYDVKM. The CDR3 spans 13 residues. V dropped 3 bases and J dropped 4 bases, with 9 bases sitting between them. The CDR3 protein is CASSLSGITEAFF. DNA of the CDR3: TGTGCCAGCAGTTTGTCCGGGATCACTGAAGCTTTCTTT.

This clone was seen only a few times. CDR3 nucleotides: TGTGCCAGCAGTTCCACTCCGGGACTAGCGTGGGATGAGCAGTTCTTC. Translated, it gives CASSSTPGLAWDEQFF. The chain uses TRBV27 and TRBJ2-1; 10 bases map to TRBD2. From germline, CDR1 is MNHEY and CDR2 SMNVEV (reference sequence). The CDR3 totals 16 residues. V was pared by 4 bases and J by 8 bases, with 11 bases of the junction left unmatched.

The chain links TRBV21-1 to TRBJ2-3; TRBD2, the D gene given by the table, was not confirmed from the DNA. TRBV21-1 is a pseudogene. The length of the CDR3 is 17 residues. CDR3 residues: CASSSGTSGEGEDTQYF. CDR3 bases: TGTGCCAGCAGCTCTGGGACTAGCGGGGAAGGGGAAGATACGCAGTATTTT.

The chain recombines TRBV12-3 or TRBV12-4 with TRBJ2-5, with D uncertain. Deletions cut 3 bases from V and 5 bases from J, with 10 bases between. The CDR3 totals 13 residues. In nucleotides, the CDR3 is TGTGCCAGCAGTTTTTCCGGGTTGGAGACCCAGTACTTC. Its translation: CASSFSGLETQYF.

The chain has TRBV25-1 and TRBJ1-1; a weak D match, TRBD1 (6 bases). Germline V gives CDR1 MGHDK, CDR2 SYGVNS. CDR3 length equals 16 residues. Trimming pared 6 bases from V and 0 bases from J, leaving 17 bases between. In DNA, the CDR3 is TGTGCCAGCAGACCGTTGAGTACAGGGATGAACACTGAAGCTTTCTTT. Translating gives CASRPLSTGMNTEAFF.

V usage is TRBV19 and J usage is TRBJ1-6; 8 bases match TRBD1. Germline CDR1 and CDR2: LNHDA and SQIVND (reference sequence). The J segment lost 8 bases and the V segment lost 7 bases, leaving 16 bases of the junction unmatched. CDR3 length: 17 amino acids. Here the CDR3 DNA reads TGTGCCAGTAAATCCGGAGGGGCAGGGGGCTTGTATTCACCCCTCCACTTT. Translation: CASKSGGAGGLYSPLHF.

This chain uses TRBV6-6 with TRBJ2-3; 13 positions agree with TRBD2. This CDR3 contains 16 residues. In germline, CDR1 is MNHNY, CDR2 SVGAGI (reference sequence). V was clipped by 5 bases and J by 4 bases; unmatched bases: 6. The CDR3 loop reads CASSPRLAGGADTQYF. In nucleotides, the CDR3 is TGTGCCAGCAGTCCACGACTAGCGGGAGGAGCAGATACGCAGTATTTT.

V gene TRBV19 combines with J gene TRBJ2-3, with TRBD2 identical over 12 bases. V shed 8 bases and J 5 bases; nucleotides not matched to a gene: 5. Looked up from germline, CDR1 is LNHDA and CDR2 is SQIVND (reference sequence). CDR3 size: 14 residues. CDR3 sequence (DNA): TGTGCCAGTTCGACTAGCGGGGGCCGAGATACGCAGTATTTT. As protein: CASSTSGGRDTQYF. The variable domain in full, with the rest retrieved from reference TRBV19 and TRBJ2-3, is DGGITQSPKYLFRKEGQNVTLSCEQNLNHDAMYWYRQDPGQGLRLIYYSQIVNDFQKGDIAEGYSVSREKKESFPLTVTSAQKNPTAFYLCASSTSGGRDTQYFGPGTRLTVL.

This clone was counted a single time. CDR3 nucleotide sequence: TGTGCCAGCTCACCCCAGCAGGGGGATCAGCCCCAGCATTTT. Its translation: CASSPQQGDQPQHF. The rearrangement joins TRBV18 to TRBJ1-5; the match to TRBD1 covers 7 bases. CDR1 is KGHSH and CDR2 is LQKENI in the germline V gene. Germline trimming cut 3 bases from V and 5 bases from J; bases unmatched to any gene: 4. CDR3 length: 14 residues.

This chain joins TRBV25-1 and TRBJ2-2, with D possibly being TRBD2 (6 bases). The CDR3 is 11 residues long. With 10 bases removed from V and 15 bases from J, the gap between germline ends came to 18 bases. CDR1 is MGHDK and CDR2 is SYGVNS in the germline V gene. This CDR3 reads CATASGRGLFF. The CDR3 DNA is TGTGCCACCGCGTCCGGGAGAGGGTTGTTTTTT.

The chain couples TRBV30 to TRBJ1-1; weak D call: TRBD1 (5 bases). The CDR3 is 14 residues long. Per germline, CDR1 GTSNPN and CDR2 SVGIG (reference sequence). V lost 4 bases and J lost 0, with 12 bases in between. Here the CDR3 reads CAWNPAGLNTEAFF. The DNA for the CDR3 is TGTGCCTGGAATCCCGCAGGGTTGAACACTGAAGCTTTCTTT.

CDR3 amino acids: CASSPGPHYGYTF. CDR3 DNA sequence: TGTGCCAGCTCACCAGGGCCGCACTATGGCTACACCTTC. V usage is TRBV18 and J usage is TRBJ1-2; no definite D call. Trimming shortened V by 2 bases and J by 3 bases, and 7 bases separated the two germline ends. Germline CDR1 and CDR2: KGHSH and LQKENI. The CDR3 is 13 amino acids. The full variable domain, its missing parts supplied by reference TRBV18 and TRBJ1-2, is NAGVMQNPRHLVRRRGQEARLRCSPMKGHSHVYWYRQLPEEGLKFMVYLQKENIIDESGMPKERFSAEFPKEGPSILRIQQVVRGDSAAYFCASSPGPHYGYTFGSGTRLTVV.

The rearrangement links TRBV2 to TRBJ2-5; 11 bases are shared with TRBD1. V lost 5 bases, J lost 4 bases, and 6 bases stayed unmatched. Germline CDR1 and CDR2: SNHLY and FYNNEI. This CDR3 spans 15 amino acids. CDR3 region: CASSSPGQGVETQYF. The CDR3 nucleotides are TGTGCCAGCAGTAGCCCGGGACAGGGGGTAGAGACCCAGTACTTC.

This chain links TRBV14 with TRBJ2-3; 7 nucleotides agree with TRBD2. J lost 3 bases, V lost 4 bases, and 7 bases had no gene match. CDR3 size: 15 residues. Germline values: CDR1 SGHDN, CDR2 FVKESK. The CDR3 reads CASSPPGGSTDTQYF. The CDR3 region has the DNA TGTGCCAGCAGCCCCCCGGGGGGAAGTACAGATACGCAGTATTTT.

The gene calls are TRBV7-9 and TRBJ2-3; D might be TRBD2 (6 bases). The germline V gene encodes CDR1 SEHNR and CDR2 FQNEAQ (reference sequence). Trimming cost V 1 base and J 11 bases, with 16 bases left between them. CDR3 length equals 14 residues. DNA of the CDR3: TGTGCCAGCAGCTTAGGAACGGGGAGGACCGAGCAGTATTTT. This sequence encodes CASSLGTGRTEQYF.

The chain carries TRBV27 and TRBJ2-2; 12 bases are shared with TRBD1. With V trimmed by 4 bases and J by 7 bases, 4 bases remained unmatched. Per germline, CDR1 MNHEY and CDR2 SMNVEV (reference sequence). This CDR3 has 15 residues. This chain's CDR3 is CASSSGTGGDGELFF. In DNA form, the CDR3 reads TGTGCCAGCAGTTCAGGGACAGGGGGCGACGGGGAGCTGTTTTTT.

This clone has a single count. V usage is TRBV27 and J usage is TRBJ2-7; tentative D call: TRBD2 (5 bases). V was trimmed by 5 bases and J by 0 bases, leaving 14 bases between them. Germline CDR1 and CDR2: MNHEY and SMNVEV (reference sequence). This CDR3 contains 15 residues. CDR3: CASSPGLISSYEQYF. CDR3 DNA: TGTGCCAGCAGTCCCGGACTCATCAGCTCCTACGAGCAGTACTTC.

In its sample, this clone was seen once. The rearrangement links TRBV5-4 to TRBJ1-2; 8 bases fit TRBD1. Germline lookup yields CDR1 SGHNT and CDR2 YYREEE (reference sequence). The CDR3 sequence is 14 residues long. With V trimmed by 3 bases and J by 5 bases, 6 bases remained unmatched. In nucleotides, the CDR3 is TGTGCCAGCAGCTCTAAGGACAGGGATTATGGCTACACCTTC. Translating it yields CASSSKDRDYGYTF. Using reference TRBV5-4 and TRBJ1-2 for the parts outside the CDR3, the full variable domain is ETGVTQSPTHLIKTRGQQVTLRCSSQSGHNTVSWYQQALGQGPQFIFQYYREEENGRGNFPPRFSGLQFPNYSSELNVNALELDDSALYLCASSSKDRDYGYTFGSGTRLTVV.

The chain uses TRBV5-6 and TRBJ1-2; perhaps TRBD1 as D (6 bases). Per germline, CDR1 SGHDT and CDR2 YYEEEE. Trimming removed 0 bases from V and 2 bases from J, with 14 bases in between. The CDR3 sequence is 16 residues long. The CDR3, as DNA: TGTGCCAGCAGCTTGGATTTTACAGGGTTGAACTATGGCTACACCTTC. This encodes CASSLDFTGLNYGYTF.

The rearrangement links TRBV24-1 to TRBJ1-5, with D maybe TRBD1 (6 bases). The length of the CDR3 is 14 residues. CDR1 KGHDR and CDR2 SFDVKD come from the germline V gene. Trimming stripped 4 bases from V and 6 bases from J, with 12 bases between. This CDR3 is CATSEQGGGQPQHF. The CDR3 DNA reads TGTGCCACCAGTGAGCAGGGAGGGGGTCAGCCCCAGCATTTT.

The chain uses TRBV5-1 and TRBJ2-1; D is perhaps TRBD1 (6 bases). This CDR3 comprises 14 residues. V lost 3 bases to trimming and J lost 8 bases, with 15 bases between them. Germline V CDR1 and CDR2: SGHRS, YFSETQ. The CDR3 region has the DNA TGCGCCAGCAGCTCGCAACAGGGCGCGGATGAGCAGTTCTTC. It translates to CASSSQQGADEQFF. The full variable domain, with the rest looked up from reference TRBV5-1 and TRBJ2-1, is KAGVTQTPRYLIKTRGQQVTLSCSPISGHRSVSWYQQTPGQGLQFLFEYFSETQRNKGNFPGRFSGRQFSNSRSEMNVSTLELGDSALYLCASSSQQGADEQFFGPGTRLTVL.

This clone was recorded only once. This chain connects TRBV12-5 to TRBJ1-2; D unclear. Germline V gives CDR1 LGHNT, CDR2 FRNRAP. Trimming removed 1 base at V and 4 bases at J, with 10 bases between. This CDR3 has 14 residues. For the CDR3, the DNA is TGTGCTAGTGGTTTGGAAGATCCACTCTATGGCTACACCTTC. Amino acids: CASGLEDPLYGYTF.

The CDR3 spells CASSLGYSHYGYTF. For the CDR3, the DNA is TGTGCCAGCAGCTTAGGCTACAGTCACTATGGCTACACCTTC. This chain uses TRBV7-2 with TRBJ1-2; D uncertain. The CDR3 sequence is 14 residues long. V lost 1 base, J lost 3 bases, and 9 bases lay in between. Germline CDR1 and CDR2: SGHTA and FQGNSA.

This chain connects TRBV5-1 to TRBJ1-2; 8 bases line up with TRBD1. In germline, CDR1 is SGHRS, CDR2 YFSETQ. The CDR3 spans 15 residues. J was trimmed by 7 bases and V by 2 bases; bases with no gene match: 10. CDR3 in amino acids: CASSLSSGDRTGYTF. As DNA, the CDR3 is TGCGCCAGCAGCTTATCGTCTGGGGACAGGACTGGCTACACCTTC.